The 30 T cell receptor beta chains below all came from one sample that was sequenced in a study of T cell clones after liver transplantation (dated by TCRdb to about 2019). Library preparation used the immunoSEQ multiplex PCR assay. The table comes from immuneACCESS by way of TCRdb, which keeps in-frame sequences with V and J called. Part of the clones is missing from these tables; in studies checked, under half for an unresolved V gene and the rest for unknown reasons. Present in this sample are tens of thousands of clones, 75% to 90% of which were seen just once. In total, the top ten clones hold around 0.72% of the sample. Source: CD4+ T cells from blood, taken 12 months after liver transplant. These receptors were collected from a human patient who received a liver transplant. Following transplantation, T cells from the graft donor may be among those present.

Points on this clone: Other DNA sequences in this specimen translate into the identical CDR3. J is TRBJ2-7 and V is TRBV28; tentatively, D is TRBD2 (5 bases). V dropped 5 bases and J dropped 2 bases, with 13 bases sitting between them. The CDR3 is 14 amino acids. The germline gives CDR1 MDHEN, CDR2 SYDVKM. CDR3: CASSLPLAPYEQYF. The CDR3 region has the DNA TGTGCCAGCAGTCTACCCTTAGCGCCCTACGAGCAGTACTTC.

The genes are TRBV9 and TRBJ2-2; D is uncertain. This CDR3 region has 12 residues. Germline lookup yields CDR1 SGDLS and CDR2 YYNGEE. V lost 4 bases, J lost 6 bases, and 7 bases lay in between. For the CDR3, the DNA is TGTGCCAGCAGCCTTACGGCCGGGGAGCTGTTTTTT. It specifies CASSLTAGELFF.

CDR3 region: CASIRIEGSYEQYF. The CDR3 coding sequence is TGTGCCAGCATTAGGATAGAAGGTTCCTACGAGCAGTACTTC. The genes are TRBV2 and TRBJ2-7; D gene uncertain. Trimming left V 7 bases short and J 1 base short, with 14 bases between. Per germline, CDR1 SNHLY and CDR2 FYNNEI. The CDR3 is 14 residues long.

V gene TRBV27 combines with J gene TRBJ2-7; a weak D match, TRBD2 (6 bases). CDR3 length: 14 residues. Germline lookup yields CDR1 MNHEY and CDR2 SMNVEV (reference sequence). With 5 bases removed from V and 4 bases from J, the gap between germline ends came to 15 bases. The CDR3 loop is CASSRAGTSYEQYF. DNA of the CDR3: TGTGCCAGCAGTCGAGCGGGCACTTCGTACGAGCAGTACTTC.

This rearrangement joins TRBV11-2 to TRBJ2-3; D is perhaps TRBD1 (6 bases). Germline assignment: CDR1 SGHAT and CDR2 FQNNGV. CDR3 size: 13 residues. With 2 bases removed from V and 4 bases from J, the gap between germline ends came to 7 bases. CDR3 in DNA: TGTGCCAGCAGCTTACAGGGGCCAGATACGCAGTATTTT. This codes for CASSLQGPDTQYF. The full variable domain, with the rest looked up from reference TRBV11-2 and TRBJ2-3, is EAGVAQSPRYKIIEKRQSVAFWCNPISGHATLYWYQQILGQGPKLLIQFQNNGVVDDSQLPKDRFSAERLKGVDSTLKIQPAKLEDSAVYLCASSLQGPDTQYFGPGTRLTVL.

This chain uses TRBV11-3 with TRBJ1-1; 7 bases agree with TRBD1. This CDR3 region has 15 residues. The germline V gene encodes CDR1 SGHNT and CDR2 YENEEA. J gave up 1 base and V 5 bases, and 7 bases lay outside the gene matches. The chain's CDR3 is CASSHQTGPNTEAFF. For the CDR3, the DNA is TGTGCCAGCAGCCACCAGACAGGGCCGAACACTGAAGCTTTCTTT.

The chain joins TRBV5-1 to TRBJ1-4; TRBD1 agrees at 7 bases. Germline-derived CDR1 and CDR2 are SGHRS and YFSETQ. The CDR3 has 16 amino acids. The junction had 11 bases not matched to a gene; V was cut back by 4 bases and J by 5 bases. CDR3 residues: CASSIIPGQQNEKLFF. The DNA of the CDR3 is TGCGCCAGCAGCATAATACCGGGACAGCAGAATGAAAAACTGTTTTTT.

The chain has TRBV28 and TRBJ2-5, with 9 bases lining up with TRBD2. Trimming removed 2 bases from V and 2 bases from J; junction bases left unmatched: 0. This CDR3 comprises 14 residues. Germline loops: CDR1 MDHEN, CDR2 SYDVKM. The CDR3 coding sequence is TGTGCCAGCAGTTTAGCGGGAGGGCAAGAGACCCAGTACTTC. Translated, it gives CASSLAGGQETQYF.

This rearrangement joins TRBV7-2 to TRBJ1-5, with D perhaps TRBD1 (5 bases). The CDR3 is 15 amino acids. From germline, CDR1 is SGHTA and CDR2 FQGNSA. Trimming stripped 2 bases from V and 0 bases from J, with 8 bases between. CDR3 nucleotide sequence: TGTGCCAGCAGCTTACAGGGCTCTAGCAATCAGCCCCAGCATTTT. It codes for CASSLQGSSNQPQHF.

This clone was found a few times. This chain links TRBV29-1 with TRBJ2-3; no clear D gene. CDR1 and CDR2 from the germline V gene are SQVTM and ANQGSEA. Trimming cost V 5 bases and J 6 bases, with 15 bases left between them. The CDR3 is 13 amino acids. CDR3: CSVSRLKSDTQYF. CDR3 in DNA: TGCAGCGTTTCACGACTGAAGAGCGATACGCAGTATTTT.

The chain has TRBV28 and TRBJ2-7; TRBD1 matches at 9 bases. Trimming removed 9 bases from V and 4 bases from J; junction bases left unmatched: 16. CDR1 MDHEN and CDR2 SYDVKM come from the germline V gene. There are 16 residues in the CDR3. For the CDR3, the DNA is TGTGCCAGTAAAAAGACACCGGGACAGGGACGTTACGAGCAGTACTTC. Protein: CASKKTPGQGRYEQYF.

This clone was picked up a small number of times. V is TRBV6-4 and J is TRBJ1-5, with D possibly matching TRBD1 (5 bases). CDR3 size: 14 residues. V was shortened by 6 bases and J by 2 bases, with 11 bases between the two germline ends. Germline V gene data show CDR1 as MRHNA and CDR2 as SNTAGT. CDR3 protein: CASSPRGGNQPQHF. DNA for the CDR3: TGTGCCAGCAGCCCTCGAGGGGGCAATCAGCCCCAGCATTTT.

In nucleotides, the CDR3 is TGTGCCAGCTCACCGCGGGGGACACCAGAGACCCAGTACTTC. This sequence encodes CASSPRGTPETQYF. This chain joins TRBV18 and TRBJ2-5, with D perhaps TRBD2 (7 bases). Between the trimmed V and J ends, which lost 3 bases and 4 bases, there was a span of 12 bases. The CDR3 is made up of 14 amino acids. The V gene's germline CDR1 is KGHSH and CDR2 LQKENI. Combining the CDR3 with reference TRBV18 and TRBJ2-5 gives the whole variable domain NAGVMQNPRHLVRRRGQEARLRCSPMKGHSHVYWYRQLPEEGLKFMVYLQKENIIDESGMPKERFSAEFPKEGPSILRIQQVVRGDSAAYFCASSPRGTPETQYFGPGTRLLVL.

V gene TRBV6-1 combines with J gene TRBJ2-5, with 7 bases that match TRBD1. V dropped 4 bases and J dropped 5; count of bases not matched to a gene: 13. CDR3 length equals 16 residues. CDR1 and CDR2 (germline): MNHNS, SASEGT. CDR3 protein: CASSGSVEGAWETQYF. Written as DNA, the CDR3 is TGTGCCAGCAGTGGATCCGTAGAGGGGGCTTGGGAGACCCAGTACTTC.

The V and J genes are TRBV6-5 and TRBJ2-7; D not resolved. The CDR3 is 12 amino acids. CDR1 and CDR2 (germline): MNHEY, SVGAGI. The V end lost 6 bases, the J end lost 6 bases, and 12 bases lay between the germline ends. As DNA, the CDR3 is TGTGCCAGCAGGCTTAGTAGAGGCGAGCAGTACTTC. Protein: CASRLSRGEQYF.

The CDR3 DNA is TGTGCCAGCAGTTGGTCCAACCCCTATGGCTACACCTTC. It translates to CASSWSNPYGYTF. The V and J genes are TRBV28 and TRBJ1-2; D uncertain. Germline CDR1 is MDHEN and CDR2 is SYDVKM. CDR3 length: 13 amino acids. Trimming took off 4 bases at V and 4 bases at J, with 10 bases between the two ends.

The table lists this clone with a few counts. The chain links TRBV4-3 to TRBJ2-7; D possibly corresponds to TRBD2 (6 bases). The V end lost 1 base, the J end lost 3 bases, and 13 bases lay between the germline ends. Germline CDR1 LGHNA, CDR2 YSLEER. The CDR3 is 15 residues long. The CDR3 loop reads CASSQGRAVGYEQYF. DNA for the CDR3: TGCGCCAGCAGCCAAGGGAGGGCAGTGGGCTACGAGCAGTACTTC.

The chain recombines TRBV4-1 with TRBJ2-5; 9 bases agree with TRBD1. The length of the CDR3 is 18 residues. V trimming: 2 bases; J trimming: 2 bases; junction bases outside the gene matches: 12. CDR1 and CDR2 (germline): MGHRA, YSYEKL. This CDR3 is CASSQSHFTGGGQETQYF. The CDR3 DNA follows: TGCGCCAGCAGCCAAAGTCATTTTACAGGGGGCGGACAAGAGACCCAGTACTTC.

On this clone itself: Other DNA sequences in the same sample also yield this CDR3. CDR3 nucleotide sequence: TGTGCCAGCAGTGAAGTGACAGATACGCAGTATTTT. Translated, it gives CASSEVTDTQYF. This chain connects TRBV2 to TRBJ2-3; D remains unclear. V dropped 1 base and J dropped 3 bases, with 2 bases sitting between them. Germline lookup yields CDR1 SNHLY and CDR2 FYNNEI. The CDR3 loop spans 12 amino acids.

V is TRBV5-1 and J is TRBJ1-2; D not certain. The germline gives CDR1 SGHRS, CDR2 YFSETQ. Deletions cut 0 bases from V and 3 bases from J, with 12 bases between. The CDR3 runs to 15 residues. CDR3 DNA sequence: TGCGCCAGCAGCTTGGGGTGGGGTAGGGACTATGGCTACACCTTC. It specifies CASSLGWGRDYGYTF.

The chain carries TRBV4-3 and TRBJ2-7; no clear D. V lost 0 bases, J lost 5 bases, and 8 bases lay in between. The CDR3 loop spans 13 amino acids. Germline V gene sequence: CDR1 LGHNA, CDR2 YSLEER. In nucleotides, the CDR3 is TGCGCCAGCAGCCAAGATTGGGCGGACGAGCAGTACTTC. Amino acids: CASSQDWADEQYF.

The V and J genes are TRBV6-1 and TRBJ2-7; 10 nucleotides agree with TRBD2. The CDR3 spans 14 residues. Germline assignment: CDR1 MNHNS and CDR2 SASEGT. V was pared by 10 bases and J by 0 bases, with 6 bases of the junction left unmatched. The CDR3 reads CATLGLAHSYEQYF. DNA of the CDR3: TGTGCCACCTTGGGACTAGCGCACTCCTACGAGCAGTACTTC.

The J gene is TRBJ2-1, the V gene TRBV28, with D uncertain. CDR1 and CDR2 from the germline V gene are MDHEN and SYDVKM. CDR3 length: 13 amino acids. Trimming cost V 6 bases and J 4 bases, with 10 bases left between them. The CDR3 is CASSPGLYNEQFF. CDR3 DNA sequence: TGTGCCAGCAGCCCCGGCCTATACAATGAGCAGTTCTTC.

The V call is TRBV11-2, the J call TRBJ1-2; no clear D gene. This CDR3 comprises 14 residues. Trimming took 7 bases from V and 0 from J, leaving 12 bases between them. The germline V gene encodes CDR1 SGHAT and CDR2 FQNNGV. The CDR3 loop reads CASTRPGSNYGYTF. The CDR3 DNA reads TGTGCCAGCACCCGACCGGGATCTAACTATGGCTACACCTTC.

The chain uses TRBV7-2 and TRBJ2-5; tentatively, D is TRBD2 (5 bases). The V gene lost 8 bases and the J gene lost 5 bases, with 9 bases spanning the gap. Per the germline V gene, CDR1 is SGHTA and CDR2 is FQGNSA. This CDR3 has 11 residues. The DNA for the CDR3 is TGTGCCAGCCGGGGTTGGGAGACCCAGTACTTC. Its protein product is CASRGWETQYF.

The chain combines TRBV6-6 with TRBJ2-5; D is uncertain. Trimming took off 0 bases at V and 4 bases at J, with 12 bases between the two ends. The germline gives CDR1 MNHNY, CDR2 SVGAGI (reference sequence). This CDR3 spans 15 amino acids. CDR3 loop: CASSYSKGTGETQYF. CDR3 in DNA: TGTGCCAGCAGTTACTCGAAAGGAACCGGAGAGACCCAGTACTTC.

This chain connects TRBV19 to TRBJ1-1; weak D call: TRBD1 (5 bases). Looked up from germline, CDR1 is LNHDA and CDR2 is SQIVND (reference sequence). The V gene lost 5 bases and the J gene lost 9 bases, with 22 bases spanning the gap. This CDR3 is 15 amino acids long. This CDR3 reads CASSPLDPGLLQAFF. The DNA of the CDR3 is TGTGCCAGTAGTCCCTTAGATCCGGGACTGCTTCAAGCTTTCTTT.

The chain recombines TRBV30 with TRBJ2-1; D call uncertain. Germline loops: CDR1 GTSNPN, CDR2 SVGIG (reference sequence). Deletions cut 5 bases from V and 2 bases from J, with 10 bases between. This CDR3 is 13 amino acids long. The CDR3 coding sequence is TGTGCCTGGGTCCCCCTCCCCTACAATGAGCAGTTCTTC. This sequence encodes CAWVPLPYNEQFF.

This rearrangement joins TRBV6-1 to TRBJ2-7; 12 nucleotides agree with TRBD2. CDR3 length: 14 amino acids. Trimming at V came to 7 bases and at J to 5 bases, leaving 6 bases not matched to a gene. Germline CDR1 MNHNS, CDR2 SASEGT. CDR3 region: CASTGLAGLHEQYF. In DNA, the CDR3 is TGTGCCAGCACCGGACTAGCGGGATTGCACGAGCAGTACTTC.

This clone showed up just a few times. The rearrangement links TRBV2 to TRBJ2-5; TRBD2 might be the D (6 bases). The germline V and J ends were trimmed by 6 bases and 0 bases, with 11 bases remaining between them. The CDR3 loop spans 14 amino acids. The germline CDR1 and CDR2 sequences are SNHLY and FYNNEI. In DNA, the CDR3 is TGTGCCAGCAGGACCCAGCGGGACCAAGAGACCCAGTACTTC. Translating gives CASRTQRDQETQYF.